These T cell receptor beta chains were read from a single sample in a study of blood T cell repertoires in COVID-19. Generated by immunoSEQ multiplex PCR, the TCRdb table keeps only in-frame clones and is missing some. Of 300,000 to 400,000 clones listed, around 87% are singletons. The sequencing input was peripheral blood. These receptors were collected from a woman in her 50s who had recovered from COVID-19. The CDR3 runs from the conserved cysteine through the conserved F or W. D genes are given only for firm matches. Only part of the rows carry a size: once, few, many, or a class if the clone is expanded.

TRBJ2-3,.,TRBD2,TRBV7-3,CASSLTGLAGGHQYF,TGTGCCAGCAGCTTAACGGGACTAGCGGGAGGGCATCAGTATTTT
TRBJ2-1,.,TRBD2,TRBV27,CASRASGSNEQFF,TGTGCCAGCAGGGCTAGCGGGAGTAATGAGCAGTTCTTC
TRBJ2-7,.,.,TRBV2,CASRRLAYEQYF,TGTGCCAGCAGGAGACTAGCCTACGAGCAGTACTTC
TRBJ2-2,.,TRBD1,TRBV6-2/TRBV6-3,CASSYPGVGGSGELFF,TGTGCCAGCAGTTACCCCGGTGTAGGGGGCTCCGGGGAGCTGTTTTTT
TRBJ1-4,.,.,TRBV20-1,CSAQGREKLFF,TGCAGTGCTCAAGGGAGGGAAAAACTGTTTTTT
TRBJ1-6,few,.,TRBV6-5,CASSYSGVGNSPLHF,TGTGCCAGCAGTTACTCAGGGGTCGGGAATTCACCCCTCCACTTT
TRBJ1-6,.,TRBD1,TRBV10-1,CASNRGHNSPLHF,TGCGCCAGTAACAGGGGTCACAATTCACCCCTCCACTTT
TRBJ2-5,.,.,TRBV5-1,CASSPGLAGSQYF,TGCGCCAGCAGCCCGGGACTGGCGGGGTCCCAGTACTTC
TRBJ2-2,.,.,TRBV19,CASTPGRAGELFF,TGTGCCAGTACCCCCGGTAGAGCCGGGGAGCTGTTTTTT
TRBJ1-1,.,.,TRBV6-5,CASSYGQINTEAFF,TGTGCCAGCAGTTACGGACAGATAAACACTGAAGCTTTCTTT
TRBJ1-6,.,.,TRBV27,CASTLRGVNSPLHF,TGTGCCAGCACCCTCAGGGGAGTTAATTCACCCCTCCACTTT
TRBJ2-3,.,TRBD2,TRBV5-1,CASSEVPGLAGVGTQYF,TGCGCCAGCAGCGAAGTACCGGGACTAGCGGGAGTGGGTACGCAGTATTTT
TRBJ1-1,.,TRBD1,TRBV4-3,CASSQDPGQYTEAFF,TGCGCCAGCAGCCAGGATCCGGGACAGTACACTGAAGCTTTCTTT
TRBJ2-5,.,TRBD2,TRBV9,CASSAYAERGTSGGDETQYF,TGTGCCAGCAGCGCCTATGCCGAAAGAGGGACTAGCGGGGGAGACGAGACCCAGTACTTC
TRBJ2-5,.,.,TRBV11-2,CASSSSRVETQYF,TGTGCCAGCAGCTCGTCGCGGGTGGAGACCCAGTACTTC
TRBJ2-5,.,.,TRBV6-5,CASSYSQTPETQYF,TGTGCCAGCAGTTACTCCCAGACTCCGGAGACCCAGTACTTC
TRBJ1-2,many,.,TRBV6-5,CASLGGTNYGYTF,TGTGCCAGCCTGGGGGGGACCAACTATGGCTACACCTTC
TRBJ2-7,.,TRBD2,TRBV28,CASSLTSGGDEQYF,TGTGCCAGCTCGTTAACTAGCGGGGGAGACGAGCAGTACTTC
TRBJ2-2,.,.,TRBV5-4,CASSLKSIYRVGTGELFF,TGTGCCAGCAGCTTGAAGTCGATCTACAGGGTGGGGACCGGGGAGCTGTTTTTT
TRBJ1-2,.,.,TRBV2,CASKPQGGSEDGYTF,TGTGCCAGCAAACCACAAGGGGGTTCAGAGGATGGCTACACCTTC
TRBJ2-6,.,TRBD2,TRBV4-1,CASSQVIGRTGANVLTF,TGCGCCAGCAGCCAAGTGATCGGGAGGACTGGGGCCAACGTCCTGACTTTC
TRBJ2-7,once,.,TRBV6-5,CASSSVQEASYEQYF,TGTGCCAGCAGCTCGGTGCAGGAGGCCTCCTACGAGCAGTACTTC
TRBJ2-1,.,TRBD2,TRBV19,CASRGLVIGEQFF,TGTGCCAGTAGGGGACTAGTGATAGGTGAGCAGTTCTTC
TRBJ1-1,.,.,TRBV14,CASSQDEDGGAVGDTEAFF,TGTGCCAGCAGCCAAGACGAGGATGGGGGCGCGGTAGGGGACACTGAAGCTTTCTTT
TRBJ1-4,.,TRBD1,TRBV7-2,CASSTRQGASEKLFF,TGTGCCAGCAGCACCCGACAGGGGGCGAGTGAAAAACTGTTTTTT
TRBJ2-1,.,TRBD2,TRBV7-9,CASSFISGRGNEQFF,TGTGCCAGCAGCTTTATTAGCGGGAGAGGGAATGAGCAGTTCTTC
TRBJ1-4,.,.,TRBV4-1,CASSQEQRDRLFF,TGCGCCAGCAGCCAAGAACAGCGGGACCGACTGTTTTTT
TRBJ2-5,.,TRBD2,TRBV20-1,CSASYGTSQETQYF,TGCAGTGCTAGTTACGGGACTAGCCAAGAGACCCAGTACTTC
TRBJ2-2,.,.,TRBV7-3,CASSLPTGTGELFF,TGTGCCAGCAGCTTACCCACAGGGACCGGGGAGCTGTTTTTT
TRBJ2-1,.,TRBD2,TRBV11-2,CASSPGTSGNEQFF,TGTGCCAGCAGCCCCGGGACTAGCGGAAATGAGCAGTTCTTC
TRBJ1-2,.,TRBD1,TRBV7-8,CASSSGRTGYASGYTF,TGTGCCAGCAGCTCAGGGAGGACAGGGTATGCCTCCGGCTACACCTTC
TRBJ2-1,.,.,TRBV11-3,CASSLGRLEIAEQFF,TGTGCCAGCAGCTTAGGGCGGCTAGAAATTGCTGAGCAGTTCTTC
TRBJ1-5,.,TRBD1,TRBV28,CASSFHQGAGNQPQHF,TGTGCCAGCAGTTTTCACCAGGGGGCGGGCAATCAGCCCCAGCATTTT
TRBJ1-5,.,.,TRBV28,CASNESPGDQPQHF,TGTGCCAGCAACGAATCTCCGGGGGATCAGCCCCAGCATTTT
TRBJ2-1,.,TRBD2,TRBV14,CASSPSRFKREGLYNEQFF,TGTGCCAGCAGCCCAAGTAGGTTTAAACGGGAGGGCCTGTACAATGAGCAGTTCTTC
TRBJ1-1,.,TRBD1,TRBV27,CASSMGTGGFEAFF,TGTGCCAGCAGTATGGGGACAGGGGGGTTTGAAGCTTTCTTT
TRBJ1-2,.,.,TRBV18,CASSPRGYGYTF,TGTGCCAGCTCACCACGCGGCTATGGCTACACCTTC
TRBJ1-2,.,TRBD1,TRBV28,CASSFSDRGVGYTF,TGTGCCAGCAGTTTCTCGGACAGGGGGGTGGGCTACACCTTC
TRBJ2-1,.,.,TRBV18,CASETYGSSEQFF,TGTGCCAGCGAGACCTACGGGAGTTCTGAGCAGTTCTTC
TRBJ1-2,.,TRBD1,TRBV3-1/TRBV3-2,CASSPTGGAFGYTF,TGTGCCAGCAGTCCGACAGGGGGCGCGTTTGGCTACACCTTC
TRBJ2-7,.,.,TRBV6-2/TRBV6-3,CASSYSASYEQYF,TGTGCCAGCAGTTACTCGGCTTCCTACGAGCAGTACTTC
TRBJ2-7,.,.,TRBV5-1,CASSPSGQPSRGEQYF,TGCGCCAGCAGCCCCTCGGGACAACCTTCGAGGGGCGAGCAGTACTTC
TRBJ2-5,.,.,TRBV28,CASSFNSWQETQYF,TGTGCCAGCAGTTTTAACAGTTGGCAAGAGACCCAGTACTTC
TRBJ2-1,.,TRBD2,TRBV2,CASSLGTSNEQFF,TGTGCCAGCAGCCTCGGGACTAGCAATGAGCAGTTCTTC
TRBJ2-7,.,TRBD2,TRBV9,CASSPSGLSYEQYF,TGTGCCAGCAGCCCTAGCGGCCTATCCTACGAGCAGTACTTC
TRBJ2-2,once,.,TRBV4-1,CASSQVSAGNTGELFF,TGCGCCAGCAGCCAAGTTAGTGCGGGGAACACCGGGGAGCTGTTTTTT
TRBJ2-5,.,.,TRBV27,CASGPTSVGTQYF,TGTGCCAGTGGGCCCACCTCAGTGGGGACCCAGTACTTC
TRBJ1-1,many,TRBD1,TRBV11-3,CASSLGQYTEAFF,TGTGCCAGCAGTTTGGGACAGTACACTGAAGCTTTCTTT
TRBJ1-1,.,.,TRBV6-5,CASRTGFGEAFF,TGTGCCAGCAGGACGGGATTCGGGGAAGCTTTCTTT
TRBJ2-7,.,.,TRBV30,CAWSALAWYEQYF,TGTGCCTGGAGTGCCCTAGCTTGGTACGAGCAGTACTTC
TRBJ1-3,.,.,TRBV4-3,CASSRLGSAGNTIYF,TGCGCCAGCAGCCGACTAGGGTCCGCTGGAAACACCATATATTTT
TRBJ2-7,.,TRBD1,TRBV28,CASSLLGTGRAEQYF,TGTGCCAGCAGTTTGCTCGGGACAGGCCGGGCCGAGCAGTACTTC
TRBJ2-2,.,.,TRBV24-1,CASGMAGGELFF,TGTGCCTCGGGGATGGCGGGCGGGGAGCTGTTTTTT
TRBJ2-7,.,.,TRBV15,CATSRVPGGYEQYF,TGTGCCACCAGCAGAGTCCCAGGGGGGTACGAGCAGTACTTC
TRBJ2-3,.,.,TRBV7-9,CASSFVRGLSDTQYF,TGTGCCAGCAGCTTCGTCAGGGGATTGTCAGATACGCAGTATTTT
TRBJ2-1,.,.,TRBV24-1,CATSDASPSSYNEQFF,TGTGCCACCAGTGATGCCTCTCCGAGCTCCTACAATGAGCAGTTCTTC
TRBJ1-3,.,TRBD1,TRBV7-9,CASSSSGTAVSGNTIYF,TGTGCCAGCAGCTCATCCGGGACAGCTGTCTCTGGAAACACCATATATTTT
TRBJ2-1,.,.,TRBV24-1,CATSLGRGEQFF,TGTGCCACCAGTCTCGGTCGGGGTGAGCAGTTCTTC